One and the same sample provided the 20 T cell receptor beta chains below, sequenced in a study of technical replicates of blood from a few donors. The assay was immunoSEQ multiplex PCR, and TCRdb's table has in-frame clones only and misses some. The table has 70,000 to 90,000 clones, just over 90% seen once; the top ten hold approximately 0.25%. Input material: T cells isolated from PBMCs. The receptors stem from a human donor in good health.

This clone was seen once. The genes are TRBV10-3 and TRBJ2-7; tentative D call: TRBD1 (5 bases). The CDR3 loop spans 16 amino acids. Trimming removed 0 bases at V and 1 base at J, with 13 bases between. Germline V CDR1 and CDR2: ENHRY, SYGVKD. CDR3 in amino acids: CAISESAGRGSYEQYF. As DNA, the CDR3 is TGTGCCATCAGTGAGTCCGCAGGTAGGGGATCCTACGAGCAGTACTTC.

The V and J genes are TRBV5-1 and TRBJ2-6; perhaps TRBD1 as D (6 bases). Germline assignment: CDR1 SGHRS and CDR2 YFSETQ. The length of the CDR3 is 18 residues. The V end was cut by 4 bases, the J end by 2 bases, with 19 bases between. CDR3 nucleotides: TGCGCCAGCAGCCTAATGGCAGGGGTTTTTCCTGGGGCCAACGTCCTGACTTTC. It is translated as CASSLMAGVFPGANVLTF.

The chain combines TRBV14 with TRBJ1-1; D not certain. Germline-derived CDR1 and CDR2 are SGHDN and FVKESK. The ends were cut back, 4 bases at V and 4 bases at J, with 10 bases in the middle. The CDR3 has 13 amino acids. The CDR3 DNA follows: TGTGCCAGCAGCCTTCTCGGGGTCACTGAAGCTTTCTTT. It yields the protein CASSLLGVTEAFF.

The chain carries TRBV6-1 and TRBJ2-3; 7 nucleotides align to TRBD2. The CDR3 covers 12 residues. V trimming: 6 bases; J trimming: 5 bases; junction bases outside the gene matches: 2. Germline values: CDR1 MNHNS, CDR2 SASEGT. Here the CDR3 DNA reads TGTGCCAGCAGGCTAGCGGAAGATACGCAGTATTTT. Protein: CASRLAEDTQYF.

The chain combines TRBV6-5 with TRBJ1-1; 7 bases agree with TRBD1. This CDR3 has 14 residues. With 5 bases clipped from V and 5 bases from J, the junction kept 8 bases outside the gene matches. Germline V gives CDR1 MNHEY, CDR2 SVGAGI. The CDR3 here is CASSRGDSKTEAFF. As DNA, the CDR3 is TGTGCCAGCAGTAGAGGGGACAGCAAAACTGAAGCTTTCTTT.

This clone showed up just once. V and J are TRBV2 and TRBJ1-5; D may be TRBD1 (5 bases). The CDR3 loop spans 15 amino acids. Trimming cost V 2 bases and J 3 bases, with 11 bases left between them. Germline CDR1 is SNHLY and CDR2 is FYNNEI. The CDR3 DNA is TGTGCCAGCAGTGAACTCAGGGCCGTCAATCAGCCCCAGCATTTT. Encoded protein: CASSELRAVNQPQHF.

This clone came up once. The chain uses TRBV6-1 and TRBJ1-1, with 7 bases identical to TRBD1. Germline CDR1 MNHNS, CDR2 SASEGT. V was pared by 5 bases and J by 4 bases, with 7 bases of the junction left unmatched. This CDR3 has 14 amino acids. The CDR3 DNA follows: TGTGCCAGCAGTATTCCAGGGGGGACCACTGAAGCTTTCTTT. Its protein product is CASSIPGGTTEAFF.

The chain recombines TRBV19 with TRBJ1-2; D is perhaps TRBD1 (5 bases). V lost 6 bases to trimming and J lost 7 bases, with 18 bases between them. The CDR3 consists of 14 residues. CDR1 and CDR2 (germline): LNHDA, SQIVND (reference sequence). The CDR3 DNA reads as TGTGCCAGTAGAAAGATAGGGGACTCTGCTGGCTACACCTTC. Its translation: CASRKIGDSAGYTF.

The gene calls are TRBV19 and TRBJ2-5; D is ambiguous. The CDR3 totals 13 residues. With 9 bases removed from V and 1 base from J, the gap between germline ends came to 12 bases. Per the germline V gene, CDR1 is LNHDA and CDR2 is SQIVND (reference sequence). The CDR3 spells CASAAEAQETQYF. The CDR3, as DNA: TGTGCCAGCGCGGCGGAAGCCCAAGAGACCCAGTACTTC.

CDR3 sequence: CASSAVNYGYTF. CDR3 DNA sequence: TGTGCCAGCAGCGCAGTGAACTATGGCTACACCTTC. This chain links TRBV7-9 with TRBJ1-2; D gene ambiguous. Looked up from germline, CDR1 is SEHNR and CDR2 is FQNEAQ (reference sequence). Trimming took off 5 bases at V and 2 bases at J, with 6 bases between the two ends. The CDR3 extends over 12 amino acids. The whole variable domain, filled in from reference TRBV7-9 and TRBJ1-2, reads DTGVSQNPRHKITKRGQNVTFRCDPISEHNRLYWYRQTLGQGPEFLTYFQNEAQLEKSRLLSDRFSAERPKGSFSTLEIQRTEQGDSAMYLCASSAVNYGYTFGSGTRLTVV.

The genes are TRBV6-1 and TRBJ2-5, with TRBD1 matching 8 bases. CDR1 is MNHNS and CDR2 is SASEGT in the germline V gene. This CDR3 is 14 amino acids long. Trimming cost V 4 bases and J 5 bases; bases outside gene matches: 6. The CDR3 here is CASSVQTGAETQYF. The CDR3 nucleotides are TGTGCCAGCAGTGTCCAGACAGGGGCCGAGACCCAGTACTTC.

CDR3 bases: TGCGCCAGCCGATCCGGGACAATCCTCACCGGGGAGCTGTTTTTT. This encodes CASRSGTILTGELFF. The V and J genes are TRBV5-1 and TRBJ2-2; possible D gene TRBD1, 6 bases. CDR1 and CDR2 from the germline V gene are SGHRS and YFSETQ. There are 15 residues in the CDR3. V lost 7 bases, J lost 4 bases, and 17 bases lay in between.

The chain joins TRBV6-6 to TRBJ2-7, with 10 bases aligning to TRBD1. V lost 2 bases to trimming and J lost 5 bases; unmatched junction nucleotides: 6. The CDR3 spans 15 residues. In germline, CDR1 is MNHNY, CDR2 SVGAGI (reference sequence). CDR3 DNA: TGTGCCAGCAGTTACCGGGACAGGGGCGGGGACGAGCAGTACTTC. The encoded protein is CASSYRDRGGDEQYF.

This chain uses TRBV9 with TRBJ2-1; D possibly corresponds to TRBD2 (5 bases). The CDR3 totals 13 residues. With 1 base removed from V and 8 bases from J, the gap between germline ends came to 10 bases. Germline V gene data show CDR1 as SGDLS and CDR2 as YYNGEE. CDR3 region: CASSVFSDHEQFF. CDR3 bases: TGTGCCAGCAGCGTATTTAGCGATCATGAGCAGTTCTTC.

This chain links TRBV6-5 with TRBJ2-1; D is perhaps TRBD1 (5 bases). There are 11 residues in the CDR3. In germline, CDR1 is MNHEY, CDR2 SVGAGI. The germline V and J ends were trimmed by 3 bases and 15 bases, with 12 bases remaining between them. CDR3 protein: CASSYQGVRFF. The CDR3 DNA is TGTGCCAGCAGTTATCAGGGTGTACGGTTCTTC.

This clone was recorded once. The chain uses TRBV5-4 and TRBJ2-3, with 11 nucleotides matching TRBD1. The CDR3 consists of 14 residues. Germline loops: CDR1 SGHNT, CDR2 YYREEE (reference sequence). V lost 3 bases and J lost 5; bases outside the gene matches: 2. CDR3 amino acids: CASSSGQGGDTQYF. As DNA, the CDR3 is TGTGCCAGCAGCTCGGGACAGGGGGGAGATACGCAGTATTTT.

This chain uses TRBV19 with TRBJ1-2; D might be TRBD1 (5 bases). The germline V and J ends were trimmed by 5 bases and 2 bases, with 15 bases remaining between them. CDR1 LNHDA and CDR2 SQIVND come from the germline V gene (reference sequence). This CDR3 is 15 amino acids long. The CDR3 coding sequence is TGTGCCAGTAGTTATCGTCTGGGGCAGAACTATGGCTACACCTTC. Translation gives CASSYRLGQNYGYTF.

This clone was seen once. This rearrangement joins TRBV7-6 to TRBJ1-2; 9 bases fit TRBD1. The V gene end was trimmed by 5 bases and the J gene end by 7 bases; junction bases not matched to a gene: 11. CDR3 length: 15 amino acids. Germline CDR1 SGHVS, CDR2 FNYEAQ. The CDR3 DNA reads as TGTGCCAGCAGCCCTGACCGGGACAGGGAGGGTGGCTACACCTTC. This translates into CASSPDRDREGGYTF. Together with reference TRBV7-6 and TRBJ1-2, the CDR3 gives the full variable domain: GAGVSQSPRYKVTKRGQDVALRCDPISGHVSLYWYRQALGQGPEFLTYFNYEAQQDKSGLPNDRFSAERPEGSISTLTIQRTEQRDSAMYRCASSPDRDREGGYTFGSGTRLTVV.

The chain employs TRBV27 and TRBJ2-3, with D hard to call. The germline CDR1 and CDR2 sequences are MNHEY and SMNVEV (reference sequence). The CDR3 is 13 residues long. V lost 2 bases to trimming and J lost 6 bases, with 9 bases between them. CDR3 coding DNA: TGTGCCAGCAGTTTAGTTTTATTGGATACGCAGTATTTT. This gives the protein CASSLVLLDTQYF.

The rearrangement uses TRBV27 and TRBJ2-7; weak D call: TRBD2 (5 bases). Deletions cut 6 bases from V and 4 bases from J, with 22 bases between. The CDR3 contains 16 residues. Germline CDR1 MNHEY, CDR2 SMNVEV (reference sequence). The chain's CDR3 is CASRTLVGWTLYEQYF. The CDR3 bases are TGTGCCAGCAGGACACTTGTGGGGTGGACTCTGTACGAGCAGTACTTC.